The present T cell receptor beta chain was sequenced within a study of T cell responses to AZD1222 COVID-19 vaccine. Doses given second, at about 4 or about 12 weeks, were pooled. CDR3 length equals 13 residues. V lost 4 bases to trimming and J lost 2 bases; unmatched junction nucleotides: 1. Germline CDR1 MDHEN, CDR2 SYDVKM. Here immunoSEQ multiplex PCR was the method, and the copy in TCRdb shows in-frame clones only, minus some. The sample shows 150,000 or so clones, about 90% of them seen only once. This clone was counted once. Its cognate antigen is unknown. Whole-study results and caveats: Along spike, vaccine-associated CD4 TCRs were found throughout, with dominance at 160-218 and 743-854. Seropositive status at baseline applied to only five to seven AZD1222 recipients. The donor cohort was predominantly white British with a female majority, and clonal diversity may have been underestimated.

V and J are TRBV28 and TRBJ2-5, with 7 bases aligning to TRBD1. The origin of this receptor is an adult who received the AZD1222 COVID-19 vaccine. The material was peripheral blood, obtained 28 days after the second AZD1222 dose. DNA of the CDR3: TGTGCCAGCAGTTCCAGGGGGCAAGAGACCCAGTACTTC. Its translation is CASSSRGQETQYF.